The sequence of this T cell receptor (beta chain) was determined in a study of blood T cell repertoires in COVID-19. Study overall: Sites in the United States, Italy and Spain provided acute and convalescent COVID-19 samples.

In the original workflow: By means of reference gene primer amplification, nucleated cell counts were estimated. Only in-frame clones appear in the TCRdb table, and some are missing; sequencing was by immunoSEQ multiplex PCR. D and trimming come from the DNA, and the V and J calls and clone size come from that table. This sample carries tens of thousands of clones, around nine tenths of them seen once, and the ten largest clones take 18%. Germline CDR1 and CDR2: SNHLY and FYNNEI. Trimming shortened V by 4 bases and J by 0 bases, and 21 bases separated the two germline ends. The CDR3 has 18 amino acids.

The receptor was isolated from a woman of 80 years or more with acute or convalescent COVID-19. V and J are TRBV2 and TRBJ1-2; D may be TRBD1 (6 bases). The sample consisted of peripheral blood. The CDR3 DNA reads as TGTGCCAGCAGTGTACAGGGAGCCTGGGAGTTTTCTAACTATGGCTACACCTTC. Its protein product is CASSVQGAWEFSNYGYTF.